The rows below give T cell receptor beta chains drawn from one sample of a study of T cells expressing NK-cell markers. TCRdb reanalyzed the 5' RACE reads and collapses them to one entry per CDR3 protein, without DNA. This listing includes 250,000 or so distinct CDR3 sequences. The sequenced material came from blood T cells: a sorted CD56 or NKG2C T cell subset, CD4+ or CD8+ T cells, or bulk PBMC T cells (not recorded which). These receptors were collected from a woman aged 18 to 75 in good health. Each CDR3 is given with its conserved first and last residue.

CDR3,V,J
CASSLDGTLGTQYF,TRBV7-2,TRBJ2-3
CASSPTISQETQYF,TRBV3-1,TRBJ2-5
CASSLVSRTNTGELFF,TRBV5-1,TRBJ2-2
CASSSTLLDNSPLHF,TRBV5-1,TRBJ1-6
CASSFGGSGVYNEQFF,TRBV12-3/TRBV12-4,TRBJ2-1
CASATGLADGDEQFF,TRBV7-2,TRBJ2-1
CASSITGTPNTGELFF,TRBV6-1,TRBJ2-2
CSSGGQGGDYGYTF,TRBV20-1,TRBJ1-2
CASGVAGPLGTDTQYF,TRBV9,TRBJ2-3
CASSILAGGVNEQFF,TRBV5-1,TRBJ2-1
CASGGSQETQYF,TRBV6-1,TRBJ2-5
CASSTTGAAPYEQYF,TRBV6-1,TRBJ2-7
CSARKSDGYTF,TRBV20-1,TRBJ1-2
CATSLGDRGYGGRANEQFF,TRBV24-1,TRBJ2-1
CASSLAFQETQYF,TRBV7-2,TRBJ2-5
CATGTDANTGELFF,TRBV24-1,TRBJ2-2
CSARDLIYSRDSPLHF,TRBV20-1,TRBJ1-6
CASSLFSGADNEQFF,TRBV12-3/TRBV12-4,TRBJ2-1
CASSPTSGKGYEQYF,TRBV7-2,TRBJ2-7
CASSLSGARQETQYF,TRBV5-1,TRBJ2-5
CASSPSGGTDTQYF,TRBV7-9,TRBJ2-3
CATSRDRLAGETQYF,TRBV15,TRBJ2-5
CSVSGVFSTDTQYF,TRBV29-1,TRBJ2-3
CASSVALMNTEAFF,TRBV9,TRBJ1-1
CSVGSSSGRDDTQYF,TRBV29-1,TRBJ2-3
CASSPKASGYQETQYF,TRBV18,TRBJ2-5
CASSFRYEQYF,TRBV5-5,TRBJ2-7
CAGAQGQGNTGELFF,TRBV5-8,TRBJ2-2
CASSLRDSLTGELFF,TRBV12-3/TRBV12-4,TRBJ2-2
CASSDRNSNQPQHF,TRBV18,TRBJ1-5
CASRRPTVSNTGELFF,TRBV6-2/TRBV6-3,TRBJ2-2
CASSPRRVWTSGNTIYF,TRBV6-5,TRBJ1-3
CASSHGDGYSYNEQFF,TRBV6-1,TRBJ2-1
CATSDFGGPTLEQYF,TRBV24-1,TRBJ2-7
CSASRMAAGEKQYF,TRBV20-1,TRBJ2-7
CASSHFGGVRETQYF,TRBV4-1,TRBJ2-5
CASSLIRGVGETQYF,TRBV12-3/TRBV12-4,TRBJ2-5
CSVLQGVNTGELFF,TRBV29-1,TRBJ2-2
CASSFGQGDNSPLHF,TRBV5-1,TRBJ1-6
CSVEDLGGNEQYF,TRBV29-1,TRBJ2-7
CASRWAEPNTGELFF,TRBV6-1,TRBJ2-2
CASSASETQYF,TRBV7-2,TRBJ2-5
CASSLQGGEREQFF,TRBV5-1,TRBJ2-1
CASSKISETQYF,TRBV7-2,TRBJ2-5
CASSITGTSGSETQYF,TRBV6-2/TRBV6-3,TRBJ2-5
CASSYGAVDTQYF,TRBV6-5,TRBJ2-3
CASSYIGEGAFF,TRBV6-6,TRBJ1-1
CSVDEGNTDTQYF,TRBV29-1,TRBJ2-3
CASSPYPRGAYYTQYF,TRBV3-1,TRBJ2-3